A selection of T cell receptor beta chains follows, all from one sample in a study of identical twins. From the 5' RACE reads, TCRdb called clonotypes with MiXCR, one entry per CDR3 protein. The data hold 400,000 to 500,000 distinct CDR3 sequences, with around an eighth observed a single time. This sample was shared with a second study, whose subject was yellow fever vaccine responses in identical twins.

The sequenced sample consisted of CD4+ T cells sorted from blood. These receptors originate from a woman between 18 and 30 years old in good health. CDR3s include the opening cysteine and the closing phenylalanine or tryptophan. D genes are given only for firm matches. Clone size is given for some rows only: seen once, a few or many times, or a class if the clone is expanded.

abundance: few; v_gene: TRBV25-1; j_gene: TRBJ2-7; d_gene: TRBD1; CDR3aa: CASSVKQGSSYEQYF; CDR3nt: TGTGCCAGCAGTGTCAAACAGGGGAGCTCCTACGAGCAGTACTTC
abundance: few; v_gene: TRBV7-9; j_gene: TRBJ2-2; d_gene: NA; CDR3aa: CASSQRNINTGELFF; CDR3nt: TGTGCCAGCAGCCAAAGGAACATAAACACCGGGGAGCTGTTTTTT
abundance: NA; v_gene: TRBV6-1; j_gene: TRBJ2-5; d_gene: NA; CDR3aa: CASRLSWAETQYF; CDR3nt: TGTGCCAGCAGACTCAGCTGGGCAGAGACCCAGTACTTC
abundance: few; v_gene: TRBV27; j_gene: TRBJ1-2; d_gene: TRBD1; CDR3aa: CASTKLDLLGQGNYGYTF; CDR3nt: TGTGCCAGCACCAAATTAGACCTATTAGGACAGGGTAACTATGGCTACACCTTC
abundance: many; v_gene: TRBV12-3/TRBV12-4; j_gene: TRBJ1-1; d_gene: NA; CDR3aa: CASSWNDGNTEAFF; CDR3nt: TGTGCCAGCAGTTGGAACGACGGGAACACTGAAGCTTTCTTT
abundance: few; v_gene: TRBV12-3/TRBV12-4; j_gene: TRBJ2-3; d_gene: NA; CDR3aa: CASSLDSGKATDTQYF; CDR3nt: TGTGCCAGCAGTTTGGACAGTGGAAAAGCCACAGATACGCAGTATTTT
abundance: NA; v_gene: TRBV28; j_gene: TRBJ2-7; d_gene: NA; CDR3aa: CASSYKSSYEQYF; CDR3nt: TGTGCCAGCAGTTACAAAAGCTCCTACGAGCAGTACTTC
abundance: NA; v_gene: TRBV6-2/TRBV6-3; j_gene: TRBJ2-1; d_gene: TRBD2; CDR3aa: CASIGSGGTYNEQFF; CDR3nt: TGTGCCAGCATTGGCAGCGGGGGGACCTACAATGAGCAGTTCTTC
abundance: few; v_gene: TRBV23-1; j_gene: TRBJ2-3; d_gene: NA; CDR3aa: CASSPLSGLCTDTQYF; CDR3nt: TGCGCCAGCAGTCCTTTGTCAGGGTTATGCACAGATACGCAGTATTTT
abundance: NA; v_gene: TRBV29-1; j_gene: TRBJ2-3; d_gene: NA; CDR3aa: CSGTTGIDTQYF; CDR3nt: TGCAGCGGGACAACAGGGATCGATACGCAGTATTTT
abundance: NA; v_gene: TRBV20-1; j_gene: TRBJ2-7; d_gene: NA; CDR3aa: CSAQTAVIYEQYF; CDR3nt: TGCAGTGCGCAGACGGCGGTAATCTACGAGCAGTACTTC
abundance: NA; v_gene: TRBV27; j_gene: TRBJ2-1; d_gene: TRBD2; CDR3aa: CASSSRLAGGFEQFF; CDR3nt: TGTGCCAGCAGTTCCCGACTAGCGGGGGGGTTTGAGCAGTTCTTC
abundance: NA; v_gene: TRBV28; j_gene: TRBJ2-7; d_gene: TRBD1; CDR3aa: CASTTAGTGKVWQYF; CDR3nt: TGTGCCAGCACGACTGCCGGGACAGGGAAAGTTTGGCAGTACTTC
abundance: once; v_gene: TRBV10-3; j_gene: TRBJ2-7; d_gene: TRBD2; CDR3aa: CAISEIAGKTYEQYF; CDR3nt: TGTGCCATCAGTGAGATAGCGGGGAAGACCTACGAGCAGTACTTC
abundance: few; v_gene: TRBV4-2; j_gene: TRBJ2-2; d_gene: NA; CDR3aa: CASSQVAVNTGELFF; CDR3nt: TGTGCCAGCAGCCAAGTGGCGGTGAACACCGGGGAGCTGTTTTTT
abundance: few; v_gene: TRBV12-3/TRBV12-4; j_gene: TRBJ1-1; d_gene: NA; CDR3aa: CASSTDGAAEAFF; CDR3nt: TGTGCCAGCAGCACGGACGGGGCCGCTGAAGCTTTCTTT
abundance: few; v_gene: TRBV2; j_gene: TRBJ1-2; d_gene: NA; CDR3aa: CASSELAGTGGYTF; CDR3nt: TGCGCCAGCAGTGAATTGGCCGGGACCGGTGGCTACACCTTC
abundance: NA; v_gene: TRBV30; j_gene: TRBJ2-7; d_gene: NA; CDR3aa: CAWSKEAGWYF; CDR3nt: TGTGCCTGGAGTAAGGAGGCAGGGTGGTACTTC
abundance: few; v_gene: TRBV20-1; j_gene: TRBJ2-5; d_gene: TRBD1; CDR3aa: CSARDFDRDNLMVTQYF; CDR3nt: TGCAGTGCTAGAGATTTCGACAGGGATAATCTGATGGTGACCCAGTACTTC
abundance: NA; v_gene: TRBV24-1; j_gene: TRBJ2-1; d_gene: TRBD1; CDR3aa: CATSAMGQGSVNEQFF; CDR3nt: TGTGCCACCAGTGCCATGGGACAGGGGTCAGTCAATGAGCAGTTCTTC
abundance: many; v_gene: TRBV4-2; j_gene: TRBJ1-1; d_gene: TRBD1; CDR3aa: CASSYGQGTMNTEAFF; CDR3nt: TGTGCCAGCAGCTACGGACAGGGGACTATGAACACTGAAGCTTTCTTT
abundance: NA; v_gene: TRBV20-1; j_gene: TRBJ1-2; d_gene: TRBD1; CDR3aa: CSAPPGQGSGYTF; CDR3nt: TGCAGTGCTCCGCCGGGACAGGGGTCTGGCTACACCTTC
abundance: few; v_gene: TRBV7-2; j_gene: TRBJ1-6; d_gene: NA; CDR3aa: CAAGGYNSPLHF; CDR3nt: TGTGCCGCCGGGGGCTATAATTCACCCCTCCACTTT
abundance: NA; v_gene: TRBV5-1; j_gene: TRBJ2-1; d_gene: TRBD2; CDR3aa: CASSLEGTSGRANEQFF; CDR3nt: TGCGCCAGCAGCTTGGAGGGCACTAGCGGGAGAGCGAATGAGCAGTTCTTC
abundance: many; v_gene: TRBV7-2; j_gene: TRBJ1-3; d_gene: NA; CDR3aa: CASSNGNTIYF; CDR3nt: TGTGCCAGCAGTAATGGAAACACCATATATTTT
abundance: NA; v_gene: TRBV27; j_gene: TRBJ2-1; d_gene: NA; CDR3aa: CASSFILGNSYNEQFF; CDR3nt: TGTGCCAGCAGTTTTATTTTGGGGAACTCCTACAATGAGCAGTTCTTC
abundance: few; v_gene: TRBV5-4; j_gene: TRBJ2-1; d_gene: TRBD2; CDR3aa: CASSSGTSVSYNEQFF; CDR3nt: TGTGCCAGCAGCTCCGGGACTAGCGTCTCCTACAATGAGCAGTTCTTC
abundance: NA; v_gene: TRBV5-1; j_gene: TRBJ2-7; d_gene: NA; CDR3aa: CASSLSGNYEQYF; CDR3nt: TGCGCCAGCAGCTTGTCAGGGAACTACGAGCAGTACTTC
abundance: NA; v_gene: TRBV5-1; j_gene: TRBJ2-1; d_gene: TRBD1; CDR3aa: CASRPTGTGVNNEQFF; CDR3nt: TGCGCCAGCAGACCTACCGGGACAGGGGTCAACAATGAGCAGTTCTTC
abundance: many; v_gene: TRBV3-1; j_gene: TRBJ1-1; d_gene: TRBD1; CDR3aa: CASSPGGAGNTEAFF; CDR3nt: TGTGCCAGCAGCCCAGGGGGGGCAGGGAACACTGAAGCTTTCTTT
abundance: few; v_gene: TRBV20-1; j_gene: TRBJ2-3; d_gene: NA; CDR3aa: CSARAVRDTQYF; CDR3nt: TGCAGTGCTAGAGCGGTTCGCGATACGCAGTATTTT
abundance: few; v_gene: TRBV10-3; j_gene: TRBJ2-1; d_gene: TRBD2; CDR3aa: CAISDWTSGIFHEQFF; CDR3nt: TGTGCCATCAGTGATTGGACTAGCGGGATTTTCCATGAGCAGTTCTTC
abundance: NA; v_gene: TRBV29-1; j_gene: TRBJ2-5; d_gene: NA; CDR3aa: CSVTDHRDGETQYF; CDR3nt: TGCAGCGTTACTGATCACAGGGACGGGGAGACCCAGTACTTC
abundance: NA; v_gene: TRBV6-5; j_gene: TRBJ2-7; d_gene: TRBD2; CDR3aa: CASSYSRPIGASGIGEQYF; CDR3nt: TGTGCCAGCAGTTACTCGCGGCCGATCGGTGCTAGCGGGATCGGTGAGCAGTACTTC
abundance: few; v_gene: TRBV20-1; j_gene: TRBJ2-5; d_gene: NA; CDR3aa: CSANIKGGIGTQYF; CDR3nt: TGCAGTGCTAACATCAAGGGGGGAATCGGGACCCAGTACTTC
abundance: few; v_gene: TRBV6-1; j_gene: TRBJ1-1; d_gene: TRBD1; CDR3aa: CASRSTGRTEAFF; CDR3nt: TGTGCCAGCAGATCGACAGGGCGGACTGAAGCTTTCTTT